This paragraph reports one TCR beta chain. This record comes from a study of control samples from healthy donors and cancer patients. The CDR3 extends over 13 amino acids. Trimming pared 6 bases from V and 0 bases from J, leaving 8 bases between. CDR1 is MDHEN, CDR2 SYDVKM, per germline. Assay used: immunoSEQ multiplex PCR; TCRdb lists only in-frame clones, some missing. The table lists 60,000 to 85,000 clones, around 92% of them singletons. The TCR originated in a woman aged 55-70 years in good health. Sequenced: blood. The V call is TRBV28, the J call TRBJ1-2; D is undetermined. The CDR3 DNA is TGTGCCAGCAGCAGAGAAACTAACTATGGCTACACCTTC. Protein sequence: CASSRETNYGYTF.